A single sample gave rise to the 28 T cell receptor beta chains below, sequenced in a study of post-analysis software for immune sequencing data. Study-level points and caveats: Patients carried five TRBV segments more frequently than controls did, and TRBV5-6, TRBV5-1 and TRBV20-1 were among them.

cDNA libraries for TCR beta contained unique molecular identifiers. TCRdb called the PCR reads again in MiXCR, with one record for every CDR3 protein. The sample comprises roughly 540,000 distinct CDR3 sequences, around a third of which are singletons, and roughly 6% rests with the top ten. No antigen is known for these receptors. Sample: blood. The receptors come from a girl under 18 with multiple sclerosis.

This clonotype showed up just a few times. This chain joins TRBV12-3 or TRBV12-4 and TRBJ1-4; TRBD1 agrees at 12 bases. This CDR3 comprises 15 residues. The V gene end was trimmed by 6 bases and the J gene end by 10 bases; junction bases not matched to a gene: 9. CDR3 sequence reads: CASSPGDRGLRKLFF. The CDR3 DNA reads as TGTGCCAGCAGCCCTGGGGACAGGGGGCTAAGAAAACTGTTTTTT.

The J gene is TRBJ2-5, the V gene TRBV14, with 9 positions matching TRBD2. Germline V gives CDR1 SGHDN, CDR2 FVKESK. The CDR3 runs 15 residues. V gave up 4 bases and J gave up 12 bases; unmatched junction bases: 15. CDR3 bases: TGTGCCAGCAGCCCCGAGGGTGGTAGCGGGAGAGCGAAGTACTTC. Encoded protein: CASSPEGGSGRAKYF.

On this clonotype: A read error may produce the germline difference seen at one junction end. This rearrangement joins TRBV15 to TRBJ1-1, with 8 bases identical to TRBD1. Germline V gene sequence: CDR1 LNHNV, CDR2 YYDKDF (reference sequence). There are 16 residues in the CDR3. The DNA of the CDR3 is TGTGCCGCCAGCAGAGTCGGGACAGGATCGGACACTGAAGCTTTCTTT. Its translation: CAASRVGTGSDTEAFF. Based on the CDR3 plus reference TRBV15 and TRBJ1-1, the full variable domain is DAMVIQNPRYQVTQFGKPVTLSCSQTLNHNVMYWYQQKSSQAPKLLFHYYDKDFNNEADTPDNFQSRRPNTSFCFLDIRSPGLGDTAMYLCAASRVGTGSDTEAFFGQGTRLTVV.

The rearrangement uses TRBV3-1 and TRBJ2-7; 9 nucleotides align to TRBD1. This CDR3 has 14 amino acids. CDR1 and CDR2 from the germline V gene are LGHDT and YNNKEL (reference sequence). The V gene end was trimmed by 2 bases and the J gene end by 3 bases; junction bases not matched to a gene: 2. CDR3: CASSQWDRDYEQYF. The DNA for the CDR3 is TGTGCCAGCAGCCAATGGGACAGGGACTACGAGCAGTACTTC.

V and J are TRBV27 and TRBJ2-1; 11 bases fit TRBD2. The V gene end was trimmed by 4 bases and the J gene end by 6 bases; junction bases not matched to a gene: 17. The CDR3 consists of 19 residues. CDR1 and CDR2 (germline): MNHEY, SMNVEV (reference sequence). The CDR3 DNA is TGTGCCAGCAGTTCGCCGGGACTAGCGGAGGGCTCGTTTCTCAATGAGCAGTTCTTC. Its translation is CASSSPGLAEGSFLNEQFF.

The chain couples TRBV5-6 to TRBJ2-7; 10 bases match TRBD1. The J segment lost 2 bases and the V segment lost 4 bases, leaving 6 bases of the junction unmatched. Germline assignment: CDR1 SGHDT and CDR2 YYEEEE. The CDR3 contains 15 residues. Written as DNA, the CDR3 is TGTGCCAGCAGCCTCTGGACAGGGGGAACCTACGAGCAGTACTTC. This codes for CASSLWTGGTYEQYF.

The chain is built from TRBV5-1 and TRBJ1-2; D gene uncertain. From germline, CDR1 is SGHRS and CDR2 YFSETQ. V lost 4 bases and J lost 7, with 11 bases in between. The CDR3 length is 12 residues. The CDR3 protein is CASSVGPGGYTF. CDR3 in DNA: TGCGCCAGCAGCGTAGGTCCGGGTGGCTACACCTTC.

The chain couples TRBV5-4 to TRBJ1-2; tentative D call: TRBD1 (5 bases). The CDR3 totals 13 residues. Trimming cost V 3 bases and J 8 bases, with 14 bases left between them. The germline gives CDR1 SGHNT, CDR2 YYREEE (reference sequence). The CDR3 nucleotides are TGTGCCAGCAGCTCCTGGAGGGGCGGGGGCTACACCTTC. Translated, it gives CASSSWRGGGYTF.

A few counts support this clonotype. The CDR3, as DNA: TGCGCCAGCAGCCAAGTAATGGGGGGTAGTGGCTCTGGGGCCAACGTCCTGACTTTC. This encodes CASSQVMGGSGSGANVLTF. V usage is TRBV4-1 and J usage is TRBJ2-6, with D maybe TRBD2 (6 bases). The V gene's germline CDR1 is MGHRA and CDR2 YSYEKL. The CDR3 sequence is 19 residues long. The V end lost 1 base, the J end lost 0 bases, and 16 bases lay between the germline ends.

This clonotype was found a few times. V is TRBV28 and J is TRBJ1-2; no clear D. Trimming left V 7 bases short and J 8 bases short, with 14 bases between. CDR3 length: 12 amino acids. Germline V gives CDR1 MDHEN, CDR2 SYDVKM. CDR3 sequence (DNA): TGTGCCAGCAAACCCCCTCTTGAGGGCTACACCTTC. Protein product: CASKPPLEGYTF.

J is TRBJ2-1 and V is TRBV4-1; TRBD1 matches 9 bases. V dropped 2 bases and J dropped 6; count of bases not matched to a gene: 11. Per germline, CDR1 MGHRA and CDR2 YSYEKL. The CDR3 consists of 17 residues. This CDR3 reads CASSQNPGTGRSNEQFF. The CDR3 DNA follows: TGCGCCAGCAGCCAAAACCCCGGGACAGGGAGATCCAATGAGCAGTTCTTC.

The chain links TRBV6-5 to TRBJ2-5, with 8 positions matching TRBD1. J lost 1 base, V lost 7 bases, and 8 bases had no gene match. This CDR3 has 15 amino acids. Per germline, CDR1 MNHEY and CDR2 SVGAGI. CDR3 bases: TGTGCCAGCACCAACTATGGACAGGGCCAAGAGACCCAGTACTTC. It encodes CASTNYGQGQETQYF.

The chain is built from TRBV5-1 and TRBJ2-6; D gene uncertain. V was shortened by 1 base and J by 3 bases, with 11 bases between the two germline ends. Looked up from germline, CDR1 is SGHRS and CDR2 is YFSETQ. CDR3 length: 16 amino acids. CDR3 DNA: TGCGCCAGCAGCTTGACCCCGGGTGGTGGGGCCAACGTCCTGACTTTC. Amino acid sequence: CASSLTPGGGANVLTF.

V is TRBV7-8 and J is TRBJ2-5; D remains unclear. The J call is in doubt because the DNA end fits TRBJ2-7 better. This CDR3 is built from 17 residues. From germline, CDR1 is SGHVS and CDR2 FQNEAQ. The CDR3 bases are TGTGCCAGCAGCTTAGTGAGTCTAACTCCCCTGGGCTACGAGCAGTACTTC. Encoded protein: CASSLVSLTPLGYEQYF.

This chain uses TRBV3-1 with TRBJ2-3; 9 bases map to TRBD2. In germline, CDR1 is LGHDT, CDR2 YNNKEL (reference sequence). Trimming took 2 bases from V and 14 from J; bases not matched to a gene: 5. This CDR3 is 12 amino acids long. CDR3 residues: CASSQSGTSTYF. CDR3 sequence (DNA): TGTGCCAGCAGCCAATCCGGGACTAGCACGTATTTT.

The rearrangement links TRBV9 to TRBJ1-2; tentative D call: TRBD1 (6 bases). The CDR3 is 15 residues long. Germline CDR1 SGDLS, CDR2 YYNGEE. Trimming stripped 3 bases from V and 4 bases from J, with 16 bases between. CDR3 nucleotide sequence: TGTGCCAGCAGCGAGTTAACAGGGACTCTCTATGGCTACACCTTC. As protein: CASSELTGTLYGYTF.

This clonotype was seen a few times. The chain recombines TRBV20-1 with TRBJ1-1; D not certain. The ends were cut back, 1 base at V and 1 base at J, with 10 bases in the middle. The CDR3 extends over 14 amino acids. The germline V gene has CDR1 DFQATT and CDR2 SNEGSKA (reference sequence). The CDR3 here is CSARGGRSNTEAFF. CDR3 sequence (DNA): TGCAGTGCTAGAGGAGGGCGATCGAACACTGAAGCTTTCTTT.

The chain's CDR3 is CASSSDPGAKNIQYF. In DNA form, the CDR3 reads TGTGCCAGCAGTTCGGACCCTGGGGCCAAAAACATTCAGTACTTC. This chain joins TRBV6-5 and TRBJ2-4; no clear D. Per the germline V gene, CDR1 is MNHEY and CDR2 is SVGAGI. Trimming took 4 bases from V and 1 from J, leaving 11 bases between them. The CDR3 has 15 amino acids.

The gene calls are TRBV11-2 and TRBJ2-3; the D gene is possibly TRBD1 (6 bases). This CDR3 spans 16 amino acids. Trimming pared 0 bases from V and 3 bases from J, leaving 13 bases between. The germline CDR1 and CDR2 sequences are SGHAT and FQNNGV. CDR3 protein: CASSLEGGQGTDTQYF. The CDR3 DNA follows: TGTGCCAGCAGCTTAGAAGGGGGTCAGGGTACAGATACGCAGTATTTT.

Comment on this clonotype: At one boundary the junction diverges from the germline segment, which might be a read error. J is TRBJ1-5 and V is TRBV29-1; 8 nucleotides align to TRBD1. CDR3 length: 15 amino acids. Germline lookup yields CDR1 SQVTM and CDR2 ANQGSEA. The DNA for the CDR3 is TGCGGCGTTCAGGACAGGGCCGAAAACAATCAGCCCCAGCATTTT. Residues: CGVQDRAENNQPQHF. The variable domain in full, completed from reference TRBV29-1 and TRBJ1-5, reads SAVISQKPSRDICQRGTSLTIQCQVDSQVTMMFWYRQQPGQSLTLIATANQGSEATYESGFVIDKFPISRPNLTFSTLTVSNMSPEDSSIYLCGVQDRAENNQPQHFGDGTRLSIL.

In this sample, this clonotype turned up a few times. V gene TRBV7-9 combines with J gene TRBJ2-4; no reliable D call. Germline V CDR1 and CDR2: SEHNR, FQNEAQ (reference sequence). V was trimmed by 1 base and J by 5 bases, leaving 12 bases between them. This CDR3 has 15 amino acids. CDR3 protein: CASSLVPSVENIQYF. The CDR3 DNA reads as TGTGCCAGCAGCTTAGTCCCGTCCGTCGAAAACATTCAGTACTTC. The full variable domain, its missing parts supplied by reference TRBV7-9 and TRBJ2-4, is DTGVSQNPRHKITKRGQNVTFRCDPISEHNRLYWYRQTLGQGPEFLTYFQNEAQLEKSRLLSDRFSAERPKGSFSTLEIQRTEQGDSAMYLCASSLVPSVENIQYFGAGTRLSVL.

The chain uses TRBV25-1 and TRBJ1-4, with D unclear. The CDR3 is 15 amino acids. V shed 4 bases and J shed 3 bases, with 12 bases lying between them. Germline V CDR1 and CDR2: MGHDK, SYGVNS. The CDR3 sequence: CASSGLGSSNEKLFF. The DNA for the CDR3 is TGTGCCAGCAGTGGACTGGGGTCTTCTAATGAAAAACTGTTTTTT.

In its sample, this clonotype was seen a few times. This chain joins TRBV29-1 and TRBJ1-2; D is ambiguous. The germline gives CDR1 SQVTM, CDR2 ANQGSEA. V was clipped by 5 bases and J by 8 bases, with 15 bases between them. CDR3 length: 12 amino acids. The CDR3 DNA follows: TGCAGCGTTAGATGGGAAACCGGAGGCTACACCTTC. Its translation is CSVRWETGGYTF.

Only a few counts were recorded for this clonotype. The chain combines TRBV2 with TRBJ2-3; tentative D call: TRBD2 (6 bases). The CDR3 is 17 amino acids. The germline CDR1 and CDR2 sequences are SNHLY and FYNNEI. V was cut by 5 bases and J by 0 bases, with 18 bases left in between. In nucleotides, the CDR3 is TGTGCCAGCAGTTGGCGGGGCGGGGAGGCGAGCACAGATACGCAGTATTTT. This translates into CASSWRGGEASTDTQYF.

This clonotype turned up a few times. Here the CDR3 DNA reads TGTGCCAGCAGCTTGGGGACAGCTAGCTATGGCTACACCTTC. As protein: CASSLGTASYGYTF. The chain combines TRBV5-6 with TRBJ1-2, with a weak D call TRBD1 (6 bases). The germline CDR1 and CDR2 sequences are SGHDT and YYEEEE. The CDR3 is 14 amino acids. V was pared by 0 bases and J by 4 bases, with 10 bases between.

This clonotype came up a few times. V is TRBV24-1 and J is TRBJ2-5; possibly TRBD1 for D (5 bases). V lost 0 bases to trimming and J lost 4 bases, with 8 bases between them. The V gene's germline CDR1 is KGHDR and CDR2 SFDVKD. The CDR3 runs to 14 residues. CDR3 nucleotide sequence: TGTGCCACCAGTGATTTGAGGGGTGCAGAGACCCAGTACTTC. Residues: CATSDLRGAETQYF.

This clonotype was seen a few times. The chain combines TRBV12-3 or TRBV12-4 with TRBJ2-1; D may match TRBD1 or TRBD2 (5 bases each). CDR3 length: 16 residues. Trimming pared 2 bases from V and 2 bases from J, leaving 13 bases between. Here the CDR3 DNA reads TGTGCCAGCAGTTTAAGATCGGGGCCAACCTACAATGAGCAGTTCTTC. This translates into CASSLRSGPTYNEQFF.

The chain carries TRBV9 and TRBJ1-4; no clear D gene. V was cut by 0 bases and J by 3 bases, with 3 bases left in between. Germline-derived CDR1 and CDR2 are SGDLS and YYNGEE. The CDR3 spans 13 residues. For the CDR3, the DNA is TGTGCCAGCAGCGTAGTACCTAATGAAAAACTGTTTTTT. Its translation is CASSVVPNEKLFF.